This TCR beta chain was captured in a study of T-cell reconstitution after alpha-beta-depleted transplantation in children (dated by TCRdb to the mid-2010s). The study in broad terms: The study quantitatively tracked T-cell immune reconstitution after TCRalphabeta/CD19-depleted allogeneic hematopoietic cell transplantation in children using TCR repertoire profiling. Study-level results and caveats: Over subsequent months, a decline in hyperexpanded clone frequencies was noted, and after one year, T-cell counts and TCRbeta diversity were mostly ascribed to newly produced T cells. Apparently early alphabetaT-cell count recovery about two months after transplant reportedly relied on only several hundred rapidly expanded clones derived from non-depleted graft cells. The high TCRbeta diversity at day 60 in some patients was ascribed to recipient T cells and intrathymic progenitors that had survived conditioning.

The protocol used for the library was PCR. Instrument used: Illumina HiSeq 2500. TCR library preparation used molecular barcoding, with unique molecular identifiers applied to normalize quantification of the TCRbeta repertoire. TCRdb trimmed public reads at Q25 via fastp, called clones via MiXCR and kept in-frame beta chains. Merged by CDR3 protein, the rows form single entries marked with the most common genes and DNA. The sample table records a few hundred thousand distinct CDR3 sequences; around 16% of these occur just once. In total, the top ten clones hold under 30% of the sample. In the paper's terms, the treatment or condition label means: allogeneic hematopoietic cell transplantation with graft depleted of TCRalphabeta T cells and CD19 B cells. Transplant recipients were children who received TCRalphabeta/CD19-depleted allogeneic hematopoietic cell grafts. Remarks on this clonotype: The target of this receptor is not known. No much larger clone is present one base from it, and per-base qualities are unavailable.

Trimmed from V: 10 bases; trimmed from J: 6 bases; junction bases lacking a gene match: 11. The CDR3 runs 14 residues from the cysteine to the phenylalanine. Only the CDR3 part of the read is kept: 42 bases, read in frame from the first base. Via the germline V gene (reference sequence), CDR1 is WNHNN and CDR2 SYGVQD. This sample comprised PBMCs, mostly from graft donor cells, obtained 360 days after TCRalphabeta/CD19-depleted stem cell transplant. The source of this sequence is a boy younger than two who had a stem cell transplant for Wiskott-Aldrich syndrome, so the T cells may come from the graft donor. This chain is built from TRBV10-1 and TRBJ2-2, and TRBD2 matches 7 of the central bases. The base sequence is TGCGCCAAACGGGGACTAAAGTACGCCGGGGAGCTGTTTTTT. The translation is CAKRGLKYAGELFF.